The following is a T cell receptor beta chain sequence with its context. This clone was found a few times. Which antigen it targets is not known. It has no much larger one-base neighbor in the sample; base qualities were not kept. The data originate from a study of blood T cell repertoires in COVID-19 (dated by TCRdb to the early 2020s). In the study overall: Samples covering the acute and convalescent phases of COVID-19 were provided by collaborators in the United States, Italy and Spain. The repertoires were released in a freely available public database meant as a resource for research on the immune response to SARS-CoV-2. The prospective study material was composed of cDNA or gDNA derived from T cells, B-cell-depleted T cells, or PBMCs. The sample metadata nearly always contained a de-identified subject ID, COVID-19 status, age in years and sex. Where available, HLA class I and class II types were obtained from metadata supplied by the sample provider rather than from assay-based typing. The dataset comprised deeply sampled blood TCRbeta repertoires from subjects exposed to, actively infected with, or recovered from COVID-19. Samples came from the ongoing ImmuneRACE study (first 160 participants) plus 1,254 subjects from 6 global collaborators. Broad study findings and their caveats: How much clinical and demographic metadata was included differed by source and by participant, and the metadata was provided uncurated.

TCRbeta CDR3 regions were amplified from genomic DNA using the immunoSEQ Assay, a bias-controlled multiplex PCR. As for how the authors treated the data: The number of nucleated cells in each sample was estimated from the amplification of reference gene primers within the assay. To quantify the absolute abundance of each unique TCRbeta CDR3 rearrangement, sequence reads were collapsed and filtered. Productive Simpson clonality was computed per sample as the square root of Simpson's diversity index over productive rearrangements. This is the immuneACCESS table as TCRdb keeps it, with only in-frame sequences that have V and J called. A part of the clones is gone; compared with another copy, unresolved V genes explain less than half, and the rest is unexplained. V, J and clone size are those of that table, while D and trimming were read from the DNA. The sample contains some 73,000 clones, 80% to 95% of them found a single time. In total, the top ten clones hold 6.9% of the sample.

The CDR3 numbers 14 residues from cysteine through phenylalanine. Solely the CDR3 DNA is kept, with 42 bases framed from the first base. Deletion took 1 base off V and 4 bases off J, with a span of 10 bases between the germline ends. The germline V gene (reference sequence) gives CDR1 as SEHNR and CDR2 as FQNEAQ. Whole blood was collected in K2EDTA tubes by collaborating institutions according to the institutions' own protocols. For TCRbeta analysis, collaborators shipped samples in one of three forms: frozen whole blood, isolated PBMCs, or DNA extracted from either of those sample types. Sequencing was done on a sample of peripheral blood. The rearranged chain carries TRBV7-9 and TRBJ1-1; the D region possibly corresponds to TRBD1 (5 bases align). The TCR originated in a human donor in a cohort sampled during active COVID-19. The nucleotides are TGTGCCAGCAGCTTAGAAGGAGGGGTCACTGAAGCTTTCTTT. Its translation is CASSLEGGVTEAFF.